These T cell receptor beta chains were read from a single sample in a study of cytotoxic CD8 clonotypes in ibrutinib-treated CLL. The table came from immunoSEQ multiplex PCR; TCRdb's copy has only in-frame clones and leaves some out. The sample yields hundreds of thousands of clones, approximately 67% seen once. This material consisted of PBMCs, taken after 36 months of ibrutinib treatment. These receptor sequences come from a human donor with chronic lymphocytic leukemia. CDR3s leave out the opening cysteine and the closing phenylalanine or tryptophan. Fields, in order: J gene, V gene, CDR3 protein.

TRBJ2-1 TRBV4-1 ASSQAGEQF
TRBJ2-3 TRBV5-1 ASGSGRTSRTDTQY
TRBJ2-5 TRBV23-1 ASSTAGAIQETQY
TRBJ1-1 TRBV6-5 ASSRLQGATEAF
TRBJ2-2 TRBV7-3 ASSLIEGGELF
TRBJ2-3 TRBV7-9 ASSFTSGRVDTQY
TRBJ2-5 TRBV27 ASSPDRGLETQY
TRBJ2-1 TRBV25-1 ASSDSDRALDEQF
TRBJ1-1 TRBV4-1 ASSQLTMNTEAF
TRBJ2-4 TRBV5-8 ASWGGGRAKNIQY
TRBJ2-7 TRBV19 ASSISAYSHEQY
TRBJ1-5 TRBV19 ASSIEGTGSQPQH
TRBJ1-1 TRBV6-5 ASSYPPAF
TRBJ2-3 TRBV6-5 ASSSDSTDTQY
TRBJ2-5 TRBV29-1 SVERIEAQY
TRBJ1-4 TRBV28 ASSEDRLYEKLF
TRBJ2-2 TRBV5-1 ASSLYWANTGELF
TRBJ2-1 TRBV7-3 ASSPGLAGSTKQF
TRBJ2-3 TRBV4-2 ASSQDMRGGADTQY
TRBJ2-3 TRBV20-1 SAMGGYTQY
TRBJ1-2 TRBV5-4 ASSTDRVPNGYT
TRBJ2-3 TRBV7-3 ASSLGLGTDTQY
TRBJ2-3 TRBV14 ASRRTGDTQY
TRBJ1-6 TRBV15 ATSREGRVYNSPLH
TRBJ2-3 TRBV2 ASSEGIFLDTQY